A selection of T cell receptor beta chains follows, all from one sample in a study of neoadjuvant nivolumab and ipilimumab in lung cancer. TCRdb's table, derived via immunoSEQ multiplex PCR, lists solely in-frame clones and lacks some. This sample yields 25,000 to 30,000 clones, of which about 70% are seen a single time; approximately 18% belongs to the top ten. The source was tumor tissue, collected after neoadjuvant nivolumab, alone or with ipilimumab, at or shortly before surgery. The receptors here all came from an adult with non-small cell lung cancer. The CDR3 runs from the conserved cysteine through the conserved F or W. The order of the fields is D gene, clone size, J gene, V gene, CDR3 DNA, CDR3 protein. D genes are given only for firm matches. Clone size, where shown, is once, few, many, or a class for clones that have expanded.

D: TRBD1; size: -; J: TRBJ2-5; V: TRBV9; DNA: TGTGCCAGCAGCAACAGGGGGGAAGAGACCCAGTACTTC; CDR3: CASSNRGEETQYF
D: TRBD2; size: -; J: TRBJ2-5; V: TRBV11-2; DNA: TGTGCCAGCAGCTTTGTCGGAGGTAGCGGGGGTCAAGAGACCCAGTACTTC; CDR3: CASSFVGGSGGQETQYF
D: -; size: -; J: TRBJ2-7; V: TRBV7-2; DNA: TGTGCCAGCAGAGGTCTAGCTGGCGAGCAGTACTTC; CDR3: CASRGLAGEQYF
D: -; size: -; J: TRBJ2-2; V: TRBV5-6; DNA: TGTGCCAGCAGCCCCGGGGGAGCGAACACCGGGGAGCTGTTTTTT; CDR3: CASSPGGANTGELFF
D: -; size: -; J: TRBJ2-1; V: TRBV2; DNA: TGTGCCAGCAGTGAAGGCAGGGCCGAATTCAATGAGCAGTTCTTC; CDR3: CASSEGRAEFNEQFF
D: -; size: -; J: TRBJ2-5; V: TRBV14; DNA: TGTGCCAGCAGCCAAGATGCTACTAGCTGGGAGACCCAGTACTTC; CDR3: CASSQDATSWETQYF
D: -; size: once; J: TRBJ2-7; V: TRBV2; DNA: TGTGCCAGCAGGAGGTGGTACGGCGACGAGCAGTACTTC; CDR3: CASRRWYGDEQYF
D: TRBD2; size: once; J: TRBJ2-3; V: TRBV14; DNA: TGTGCCAGCAGTGAAAGACTAGCGGGGAGCACAGATACGCAGTATTTT; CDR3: CASSERLAGSTDTQYF
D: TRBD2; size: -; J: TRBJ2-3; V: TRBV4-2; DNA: TGTGCCAGCAGCCAAGGCACAACAGCGGGGGGCATCACAGATACGCAGTATTTT; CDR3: CASSQGTTAGGITDTQYF
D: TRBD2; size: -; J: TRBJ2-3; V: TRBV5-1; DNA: TGCGCCAGCAGCTTGGCTAGCGGGAGGTCGGCAGATACGCAGTATTTT; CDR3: CASSLASGRSADTQYF
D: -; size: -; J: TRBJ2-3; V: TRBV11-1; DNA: TGTGCCAGCAGCCTGCGGACATATAGCACAGATACGCAGTATTTT; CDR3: CASSLRTYSTDTQYF
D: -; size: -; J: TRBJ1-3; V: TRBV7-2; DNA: TGTGCCAGCGGCCACTCTGGAAACACCATATATTTT; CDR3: CASGHSGNTIYF
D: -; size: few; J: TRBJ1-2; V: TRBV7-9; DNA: TGTGCCAGCAGCTTAGAGAACCCCAGGGTAGGCTACACCTTC; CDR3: CASSLENPRVGYTF
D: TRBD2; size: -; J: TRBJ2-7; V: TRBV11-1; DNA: TGTGCCAGCAGCTCCCTAGCGGGGGGGCCCTACGAGCAGTACTTC; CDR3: CASSSLAGGPYEQYF
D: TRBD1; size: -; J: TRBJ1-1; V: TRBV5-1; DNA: TGCGCCAGCAGCGACCGGGACAGGGGGATTACTTTCTTT; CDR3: CASSDRDRGITFF
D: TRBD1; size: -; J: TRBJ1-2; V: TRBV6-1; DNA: TGTGCCAGCTTGCCGGGACAGGGACACTATGGCTACACCTTC; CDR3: CASLPGQGHYGYTF
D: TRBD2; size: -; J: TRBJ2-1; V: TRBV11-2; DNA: TGTGCCAGCAGCTTAGATCAAGCGGGGGCCGGCAATGAGCAGTTCTTC; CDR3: CASSLDQAGAGNEQFF
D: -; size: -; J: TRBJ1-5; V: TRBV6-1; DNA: TGTGCCAGCAGTGAAATCTCAGACGCAGGGCAGCCCCAGCATTTT; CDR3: CASSEISDAGQPQHF
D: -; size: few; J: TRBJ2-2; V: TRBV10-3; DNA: TGTGCCAGCCAGACAGGAGCGAACACCGGGGAGCTGTTTTTT; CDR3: CASQTGANTGELFF
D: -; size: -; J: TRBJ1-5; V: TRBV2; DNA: TGTGCCACTTCGAACAGTAATAATCAGCCCCAGCATTTT; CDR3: CATSNSNNQPQHF
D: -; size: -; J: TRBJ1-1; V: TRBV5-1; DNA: TGCGCCAGCAGCTTGTCGGCGGGGCCCCGGGGCACTGAAGCTTTCTTT; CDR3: CASSLSAGPRGTEAFF
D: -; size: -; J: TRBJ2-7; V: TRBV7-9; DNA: TGTGCCAGCAGCTTAAGGGGTTCCGAGCAGTACTTC; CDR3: CASSLRGSEQYF
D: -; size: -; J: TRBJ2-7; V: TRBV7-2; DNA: TGTGCCAGCGGTTGGGTCCACGAGCAGTACTTC; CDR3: CASGWVHEQYF
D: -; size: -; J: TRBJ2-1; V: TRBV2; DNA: TGTGCCAGCAGTGAGGAACTCTGGTACAATGAGCAGTTCTTC; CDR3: CASSEELWYNEQFF
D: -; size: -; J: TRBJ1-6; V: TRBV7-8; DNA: TGTGCCAGCAGGGCATCGACGGGGACTTCTGGGAATTCACCCCTCCACTTT; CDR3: CASRASTGTSGNSPLHF
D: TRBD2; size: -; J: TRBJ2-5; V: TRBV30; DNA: TGTGCCTGGAATCCGATCGGGGGGGTCGGGGAGACCCAGTACTTC; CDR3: CAWNPIGGVGETQYF
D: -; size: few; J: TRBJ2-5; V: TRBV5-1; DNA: TGCGCCAGCAGCTTGAGGTCGTTGTACCAAGAGACCCAGTACTTC; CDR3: CASSLRSLYQETQYF
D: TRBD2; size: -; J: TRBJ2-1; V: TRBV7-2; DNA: TGTGCCAGCAGCCCCCCAGCCGGGGGGGCAAGTCGTGAGCAGTTCTTC; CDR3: CASSPPAGGASREQFF
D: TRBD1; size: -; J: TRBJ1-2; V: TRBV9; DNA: TGTGCCAGCAGCCCCCGTTCGACAGGGGGGGAAGGCTACACCTTC; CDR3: CASSPRSTGGEGYTF
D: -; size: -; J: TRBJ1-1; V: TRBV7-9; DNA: TGTGCCAGCAGCTTAACAGAGCTGAACACTGAAGCTTTCTTT; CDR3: CASSLTELNTEAFF
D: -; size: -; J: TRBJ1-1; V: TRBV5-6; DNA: TGTGCCAGCAGCTTGAGGGTCAATGAAGCTTTCTTT; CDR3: CASSLRVNEAFF
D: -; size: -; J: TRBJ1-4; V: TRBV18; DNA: TGTGCCAGCTCACCACTCTTGGGAGAAAAACTGTTTTTT; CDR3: CASSPLLGEKLFF
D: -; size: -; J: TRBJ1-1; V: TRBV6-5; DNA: TGTGCCAGCAGTTACACCGAACAGGGTGAAGCTTTCTTT; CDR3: CASSYTEQGEAFF
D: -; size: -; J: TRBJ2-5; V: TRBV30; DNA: TGTGCCTGGAGCGCCGGGGCGTTCGTTCAAGAGACCCAGTACTTC; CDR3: CAWSAGAFVQETQYF
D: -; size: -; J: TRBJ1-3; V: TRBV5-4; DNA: TGTGCCAGCAGCCCAGAGATTGGGTTATCTGGAAACACCATATATTTT; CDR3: CASSPEIGLSGNTIYF
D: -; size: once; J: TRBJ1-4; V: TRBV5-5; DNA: TGTGCCAGCAGCTTGTTATTCAGTCCGTCGGCAACTAATGAAAAACTGTTTTTT; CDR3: CASSLLFSPSATNEKLFF
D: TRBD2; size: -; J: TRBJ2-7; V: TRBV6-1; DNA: TGTGCCAGCAGTAGGGCGGGGGAATCCTACGAGCAGTACTTC; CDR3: CASSRAGESYEQYF
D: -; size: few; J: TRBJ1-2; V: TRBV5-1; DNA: TGCGCCAGCAGGCAGACGGACTATGGCTACACCTTC; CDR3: CASRQTDYGYTF